This T cell receptor (beta chain) was captured in a study of T cells after yellow fever vaccination. One entry per CDR3 protein results from TCRdb running MiXCR on the 5' RACE reads. Of under 400,000 distinct CDR3 sequences listed, 9.5% to 15% are singletons. V lost 4 bases and J 3 bases, leaving 7 bases between the germline ends. Germline CDR1 reads LGHNA; CDR2 reads YNFKEQ. The CDR3 spans 13 residues. The sample consisted of CD4+ T cells sorted from PBMCs, taken 15 days after the yellow fever booster vaccination. The source of this sequence is a man younger than 30 who received the YFV17D yellow fever vaccine. This chain uses TRBV4-2 with TRBJ1-3; D unresolved. CDR3 nucleotides: TGTGCCAGCAGCCCGTGGGGTGGAAACACCATATATTTT. This sequence encodes CASSPWGGNTIYF.